The 28 T cell receptor beta chains below all came from one sample that was sequenced in a study of T cells in women clearing cervical HPV infection. Only in-frame clones appear in the TCRdb table, and some are missing; sequencing was by immunoSEQ multiplex PCR. Listed are 36,000 or so clones; about 1.7% falls within the top ten. The source material was blood buffy coat. The receptors here all came from a woman between 18 and 75 years old with a cervical HPV16 infection that either progressed to CIN3+ or cleared (not recorded which).

About this clone itself: The read ends 3 residues shy of where the CDR3 ends; the end is completed using the germline J gene. V usage is TRBV29-1 and J usage is TRBJ1-1, with a possible D match to TRBD1 (6 bases). The germline CDR1 and CDR2 sequences are SQVTM and ANQGSEA. The V end was cut by 4 bases, the J end by 4 bases, with 22 bases between. CDR3 length: 16 residues. The CDR3 is CSVGNQLGGQGTEAFF. CDR3 DNA, as far as it was read: TGCAGCGTTGGGAACCAGTTGGGGGGGCAGGGCACTGAA.

A word on this clone: Compared with germline, one end of the junction differs, possibly owing to a read error. Read coverage stops 3 residues before the CDR3 terminus; the germline J gene supplies the remainder. This CDR3 is also generated by other DNA sequences in the sample. This chain links TRBV5-1 with TRBJ1-3, with 8 bases aligning to TRBD1. CDR1 is SGHRS, CDR2 YFSETQ, per germline. The CDR3 is made up of 15 amino acids. The CDR3 region is CASSFETGAGNTIYF. The sequenced CDR3 bases are TGCGCCAGCAGCTTTGAGACAGGGGCTGGAAACACT.

About this clone: Read data end 3 residues before the CDR3 end; the end is taken from the germline J gene. The chain links TRBV7-9 to TRBJ2-1, with D unclear. The V gene lost 8 bases and the J gene lost 1 base, with 3 bases spanning the gap. Per the germline V gene, CDR1 is SEHNR and CDR2 is FQNEAQ (reference sequence). This CDR3 has 11 residues. Partial CDR3 DNA: TGTGCCAGCCAGTCCTACAATGAG. Its protein is CASQSYNE. The CDR3 reads in full as CASQSYNEQFF.

A note on this clone: Germline is not matched at one junction end, which may reflect a read error. The read finishes 3 residues shy of the CDR3 end, and the germline J gene is used to complete it. The same CDR3 is also encoded by other DNA sequences in this sample. V gene TRBV19 combines with J gene TRBJ1-3; tentatively, D is TRBD1 (6 bases). From germline, CDR1 is LNHDA and CDR2 SQIVND (reference sequence). CDR3 size: 14 residues. CDR3 bases read: TGTGCCAGTAGAAGGGGGAGCTCTGGAAACACA. This gives the protein CASRRGSSGNT. The complete CDR3 sequence is CASRRGSSGNTIYF. Using reference TRBV19 and TRBJ1-3 for the parts outside the CDR3, the full variable domain is DGGITQSPKYLFRKEGQNVTLSCEQNLNHDAMYWYRQDPGQGLRLIYYSQIVNDFQKGDIAEGYSVSREKKESFPLTVTSAQKNPTAFYLCASRRGSSGNTIYFGEGSWLTVV.

In regard to this clone: Germline is not matched at one junction end, which may reflect a read error. The sequenced fragment ends 3 residues before the CDR3 boundary, so the rest is inferred from the germline J gene. Additional DNA sequences in this sample encode the identical CDR3. The rearrangement links TRBV19 to TRBJ1-3, with TRBD1 as a possible D gene (6 bases). The CDR3 contains 14 residues. The V gene's germline CDR1 is LNHDA and CDR2 SQIVND (reference sequence). CDR3 sequence: CASSSGTPGNTIYF. The DNA read from the CDR3 is TGTGCCAGTAGTTCCGGGACACCTGGAAACACG.

As concerns this clone: The CDR3 extends 3 residues past the end of the read, so its final part is completed from the germline J gene. The V and J genes are TRBV10-3 and TRBJ2-1, with 8 bases identical to TRBD2. The J segment lost 9 bases and the V segment lost 2 bases, leaving 9 bases of the junction unmatched. This CDR3 comprises 15 residues. Germline V gene data show CDR1 as ENHRY and CDR2 as SYGVKD. The CDR3 here is CAISEDRGGRGEQFF. Incomplete CDR3 DNA: TGTGCCATCAGTGAGGACCGGGGGGGCCGGGGTGAG.

Turning to this clone: The CDR3 goes on 3 residues after the read ends, and that part is filled in from the germline J gene. The rearrangement uses TRBV7-8 and TRBJ1-1, with D unclear. The CDR3 is 12 amino acids. CDR1 and CDR2 from the germline V gene are SGHVS and FQNEAQ. CDR3: CASSLGGPEAFF. The sequenced CDR3 bases are TGTGCCAGCAGCTTAGGAGGGCCCGAA.

Comments on this clone: The CDR3 end is not reached by the read, which stops 3 residues before it; the germline J gene fills it in. The J gene is TRBJ1-2, the V gene TRBV19; 9 bases fit TRBD1. Germline CDR1 LNHDA, CDR2 SQIVND (reference sequence). The CDR3 contains 15 residues. V lost 7 bases to trimming and J lost 2 bases; unmatched junction nucleotides: 8. The sequenced CDR3 bases are TGTGCCAGTAAACGGGAAGACAGGGGGAACTATGGC. It translates to CASKREDRGNYG. The whole CDR3 is CASKREDRGNYGYTF.

On this clone itself: The read comes to an end 3 residues before the CDR3 does, leaving the germline J gene to fill in the end. The V gene is TRBV7-7, the J gene TRBJ2-2, with TRBD1 matching over 9 bases. V lost 3 bases to trimming and J lost 6 bases; unmatched junction nucleotides: 8. Germline CDR1 is SSHAT and CDR2 is FNYEAQ (reference sequence). The CDR3 is 16 residues long. The part of the CDR3 DNA that was read is TGTGCCAGCAGCTTGGGGACAGGGAAGTTCCCCGGGGAG. Translating gives CASSLGTGKFPGE. The whole CDR3 protein reads CASSLGTGKFPGELFF.

Notes on this clone: The CDR3 end lies 3 residues beyond the end of the read and is filled in from the germline J gene. V and J are TRBV2 and TRBJ1-3; 11 bases align to TRBD1. In germline, CDR1 is SNHLY, CDR2 FYNNEI. This CDR3 comprises 17 residues. The junction had 6 bases not matched to a gene; V was cut back by 3 bases and J by 2 bases. CDR3 bases read: TGTGCCAGCAGTGATGGGGACAGGGGGTGGCCTGGAAACACC. This translates into CASSDGDRGWPGNT. The complete CDR3 sequence is CASSDGDRGWPGNTIYF.

On this clone itself: The observed sequence ends 3 residues before the CDR3 terminus, with the missing tail filled in from the germline J gene. This chain uses TRBV4-2 with TRBJ2-4; the match to TRBD2 covers 10 bases. Germline V CDR1 and CDR2: LGHNA, YNFKEQ. The CDR3 length is 16 residues. CDR3 loop: CASSPVAGGLPSGQYF. The covered CDR3 bases are TGTGCCAGCAGCCCCGTAGCGGGGGGCCTACCGAGCGGT.

On this clone itself: The CDR3 extends 3 residues past the end of the read, so its final part is completed from the germline J gene. This chain connects TRBV7-9 to TRBJ1-2; D might be TRBD1 (5 bases). Germline lookup yields CDR1 SEHNR and CDR2 FQNEAQ (reference sequence). The CDR3 is 15 residues long. CDR3 sequence: CASSLDREPFLDYTF. Partial CDR3 DNA: TGTGCCAGCAGCCTCGACAGAGAACCTTTTCTCGAC.

The CDR3 reads CSARDRLGTIYEQYF. The sequenced part of the CDR3 DNA is TGCAGTGCTAGAGATCGTTTGGGGACAATCTACGAG. V is TRBV20-1 and J is TRBJ2-7; perhaps TRBD1 as D (6 bases). The CDR3 end falls 3 residues outside the read, so it is completed with the germline J gene. CDR3 length equals 15 residues. CDR1 is DFQATT and CDR2 is SNEGSKA in the germline V gene (reference sequence). Trimming took 0 bases from V and 3 from J, leaving 15 bases between them.

As to this clone: The read terminates 3 residues before the CDR3 end, so the remaining end is supplied by the germline J gene. The chain uses TRBV30 and TRBJ1-6; D gene ambiguous. Germline values: CDR1 GTSNPN, CDR2 SVGIG (reference sequence). CDR3 size: 12 residues. CDR3 DNA, as far as it was read: TGTGCCTGGAGTGTACCTTCGGGGCCC. Its protein is CAWSVPSGP. The full CDR3 is CAWSVPSGPLHF.

A word on this clone: The CDR3 goes on 3 residues after the read ends, and that part is filled in from the germline J gene. The genes are TRBV6-2 or TRBV6-3 and TRBJ2-2; TRBD1 matches 8 bases. Trimming at V came to 6 bases and at J to 6 bases, leaving 12 bases not matched to a gene. CDR3 size: 16 residues. In germline, CDR1 is MNHEY, CDR2 SVGEGT. The CDR3 loop reads CASRDLDGQGAGELFF. The CDR3 DNA, read in part, is TGTGCCAGCAGGGACCTAGACGGACAGGGAGCCGGGGAG.

With regard to this clone: Its ends do not fully match the called genes, so a read error is possible. Read sequence stops 3 residues before the CDR3 end, and the germline J gene provides the missing end. This chain connects TRBV5-1 to TRBJ1-6; TRBD1 matches at 8 bases. From germline, CDR1 is SGHRS and CDR2 YFSETQ. The CDR3 length is 13 residues. CDR3 region: CASTTGDKSPLHF. The DNA read from the CDR3 is TGCGCCAGCACGACAGGGGATAAGTCACCC.

Of note for this clone: The read comes to an end 3 residues before the CDR3 does, leaving the germline J gene to fill in the end. The V and J genes are TRBV29-1 and TRBJ1-1; D is possibly TRBD1 (6 bases). V gave up 7 bases and J gave up 5 bases, with 14 bases separating them. The CDR3 has 12 amino acids. Germline assignment: CDR1 SQVTM and CDR2 ANQGSEA. The sequenced part of the CDR3 DNA is TGCAGCGCAACAGGGTCAAGTACTGAA. Translated, it gives CSATGSSTE. The whole CDR3 protein is CSATGSSTEAFF.

The CDR3 region is CASSAAGTENEKLFF. The covered CDR3 bases are TGTGCCAGCAGCGCCGCCGGGACAGAGAATGAAAAG. The V and J genes are TRBV7-2 and TRBJ2-2; TRBD1 aligns across 7 bases. The read terminates 3 residues before the CDR3 end, so the remaining end is supplied by the germline J gene. Looked up from germline, CDR1 is SGHTA and CDR2 is FQGNSA. This CDR3 contains 15 residues.

About this clone: Read data end 3 residues before the CDR3 end; the end is taken from the germline J gene. The genes are TRBV12-3 or TRBV12-4 and TRBJ2-1, with D unclear. Trimming shortened V by 0 bases and J by 6 bases, and 9 bases separated the two germline ends. The CDR3 runs to 14 residues. The covered CDR3 bases are TGTGCCAGCAGTTTAGCAGGTTTTGTCAATGAG. Amino acids: CASSLAGFVNE. Given in full, the CDR3 is CASSLAGFVNEQFF.

About this clone itself: Compared with germline, one end of the junction differs, possibly owing to a read error. The read ends 3 residues early relative to the CDR3; the germline J gene fills the gap. Other nucleotide sequences from this sample produce the same CDR3. V is TRBV18 and J is TRBJ1-3; weak D call: TRBD1 (5 bases). Germline lookup yields CDR1 KGHSH and CDR2 LQKENI. The CDR3 spans 20 residues. The CDR3 spells CASSPNNIRGASPIGNTIYF. The CDR3 bases that were read are TGTGCCAGCTCACCCAACAACATTAGAGGGGCCTCACCTATCGGAAACACA.

On this clone itself: The CDR3 end lies 3 residues beyond the end of the read and is filled in from the germline J gene. The chain couples TRBV19 to TRBJ2-5; 10 bases agree with TRBD1. Trimming at V came to 5 bases and at J to 5 bases, leaving 8 bases not matched to a gene. This CDR3 has 15 amino acids. The germline CDR1 and CDR2 sequences are LNHDA and SQIVND (reference sequence). The DNA read from the CDR3 is TGTGCCAGTAGTCCCGGGACAGGGGCGAGGGAGACC. Translating it yields CASSPGTGARET. In full, the CDR3 reads CASSPGTGARETQYF.

Note on this clone: The sequenced fragment ends 3 residues before the CDR3 boundary, so the rest is inferred from the germline J gene. The genes are TRBV18 and TRBJ2-1, with 7 nucleotides matching TRBD1. The germline V gene encodes CDR1 KGHSH and CDR2 LQKENI. This CDR3 contains 17 residues. The J segment lost 6 bases and the V segment lost 2 bases, leaving 13 bases of the junction unmatched. CDR3 sequence: CASSPSRDRLFANEQFF. The covered CDR3 bases are TGTGCCAGCTCACCATCCCGGGACAGATTATTTGCCAATGAG.

Regarding this clone: The CDR3 extends 3 residues past the end of the read, so its final part is completed from the germline J gene. The chain couples TRBV20-1 to TRBJ2-7; perhaps TRBD2 as D (5 bases). Germline lookup yields CDR1 DFQATT and CDR2 SNEGSKA (reference sequence). CDR3 length: 13 amino acids. V was shortened by 0 bases and J by 3 bases, with 9 bases between the two germline ends. Incomplete CDR3 DNA: TGCAGTGCTAGAGATCGTAGCGACTACGAG. Residues: CSARDRSDYE. The full-length CDR3 reads as CSARDRSDYEQYF.

Notes on this clone: From the germline J gene comes the end of the CDR3, since the read stops 3 residues before it. V is TRBV7-2 and J is TRBJ2-4, with 7 nucleotides matching TRBD1. Germline loops: CDR1 SGHTA, CDR2 FQGNSA. This CDR3 spans 13 amino acids. The junction had 4 bases not matched to a gene; V was cut back by 4 bases and J by 7 bases. The CDR3 is CASSSRQGNIQYF. The DNA read from the CDR3 is TGTGCCAGCAGCTCCCGACAGGGCAACATT.

On this clone itself: Read sequence stops 3 residues before the CDR3 end, and the germline J gene provides the missing end. J is TRBJ2-7 and V is TRBV12-3 or TRBV12-4; 8 nucleotides agree with TRBD1. Unmatched junction bases numbered 8, after V lost 3 bases and J lost 4 bases. CDR3 length: 15 amino acids. CDR3: CASSFLSTGVYEQYF. The sequenced part of the CDR3 DNA is TGTGCCAGCAGTTTCCTTTCGACAGGGGTTTACGAG.

The DNA read from the CDR3 is TGTGCCAGCAGTTCGGACAGGGCTTCGACG. Its translation is CASSSDRAST. The whole CDR3 reads CASSSDRASTQYF. The V gene is TRBV6-2 or TRBV6-3, the J gene TRBJ2-3; TRBD1 matches 8 bases. The CDR3 end falls 3 residues outside the read, so it is completed with the germline J gene. The CDR3 has 13 residues. CDR1 is MNHEY and CDR2 is SVGEGT in the germline V gene.

On this clone: The read terminates 3 residues ahead of where the CDR3 ends, so the germline J gene completes it. The chain employs TRBV6-2 or TRBV6-3 and TRBJ1-5; no clear D gene. The CDR3 runs to 15 residues. Deletions cut 5 bases from V and 1 base from J, with 12 bases between. Germline V gives CDR1 MNHEY, CDR2 SVGEGT. Partial CDR3 DNA: TGTGCCAGCAGTAACCCCGACTGGAGCAATCAGCCC. This encodes CASSNPDWSNQP. The CDR3 in its entirety is CASSNPDWSNQPQHF.

As for this clone: The CDR3 end is not reached by the read, which stops 3 residues before it; the germline J gene fills it in. This chain links TRBV7-9 with TRBJ1-1, with TRBD1 identical over 7 bases. V trimming: 9 bases; J trimming: 6 bases; junction bases outside the gene matches: 10. CDR1 is SEHNR, CDR2 FQNEAQ, per germline (reference sequence). The CDR3 length is 13 residues. CDR3 region: CASTQRGLSEAFF. The covered CDR3 bases are TGTGCCAGTACCCAAAGGGGGCTGTCTGAA.